The following is a TCR beta chain sequence with its context. V was pared by 7 bases and J by 3 bases, with 16 bases between. The CDR3 length is 14 residues. Germline CDR1 reads SGHDT; CDR2 reads YYEEEE. TCRdb keeps only in-frame clones here, not all; method: immunoSEQ multiplex PCR. The sample has some 80,000 clones, 84% seen once. The data were obtained in a study of blood T cell repertoires in COVID-19. The chain carries TRBV5-6 and TRBJ1-2; a possible D gene is TRBD1 (6 bases). Sequenced material: peripheral blood. The clonotype originates from a woman in her 50s with acute or convalescent COVID-19. The CDR3 sequence: CASASTHRDYGYTF. DNA of the CDR3: TGTGCCAGCGCTTCGACCCACAGGGACTATGGCTACACCTTC.